This T cell receptor beta chain comes out of a study of T cell clonality in common variable immunodeficiency. This clone is categorized as medium-sized. Its matching antigen is unknown. Sequencing used immunoSEQ multiplex PCR; TCRdb keeps in-frame clones, though not all of them. The sample is made up of some 2,500 clones, none counted only once. Study-wide points: The cause of increased CVID clonality remains unclear without subpopulation sequencing. Fewer deletions and N-nucleotide insertions were reportedly seen in common variable immunodeficiency TCR beta sequences.

The source material was peripheral blood mononuclear cells. The receptor was derived from a human donor with common variable immunodeficiency.

The CDR3 loop is CASSIQGQEKLFF. The CDR3 bases that were read are TGTGCCAGTAGTATCCAGGGTCAGGAAAAA. This chain uses TRBV19 with TRBJ1-4; tentatively, D is TRBD1 (5 bases). The read terminates 3 residues before the CDR3 end, so the remaining end is supplied by the germline J gene. The CDR3 loop spans 13 amino acids. V lost 3 bases, J lost 8 bases, and 10 bases lay in between. CDR1 and CDR2 from the germline V gene are LNHDA and SQIVND (reference sequence).